A selection of T cell receptor beta chains follows, all from one sample in a study of blood T cell repertoires in COVID-19. Using immunoSEQ multiplex PCR, the repertoire was profiled, and TCRdb retains in-frame clones only, with some absent. The sample gives a few hundred thousand clones, around 83% of which show up once; around 3.6% is in the top ten. Sequencing used peripheral blood. The receptor set was obtained from a man between 18 and 29 years old with active or convalescent COVID-19. CDR3s include the opening cysteine and the closing phenylalanine or tryptophan. A D gene is named only where the DNA matches it firmly. The size field is filled for only some rows; it gives once, few, many or a size class.

-,-,TRBJ2-3,TRBV10-3,10,TGTGCCACAGGGGCAGATACGCAGTATTTT,CATGADTQYF
-,-,TRBJ2-2,TRBV5-1,17,TGCGCCAGCAGCTTATTTAGTTCGGTTAGGGAGACCGGGGAGCTGTTTTTT,CASSLFSSVRETGELFF
few,TRBD1,TRBJ2-2,TRBV18,15,TGTGCCAGCTCACCAGGGACAGGGCCTGCCGGGGAGCTGTTTTTT,CASSPGTGPAGELFF
-,-,TRBJ2-5,TRBV3-1/TRBV3-2,16,TGTGCCAGCAGCCGCGGGGACCTAGGGGTCCGAGAGACCCAGTACTTC,CASSRGDLGVRETQYF
once,-,TRBJ1-3,TRBV10-3,13,TGTGCCATCGGAGGGACCACTGGAAACACCATATATTTT,CAIGGTTGNTIYF
once,-,TRBJ2-2,TRBV7-6,13,TGTGCCAGCTTGGCGGGTAACACCGGGGAGCTGTTTTTT,CASLAGNTGELFF
-,TRBD2,TRBJ2-4,TRBV3-1/TRBV3-2,15,TGTGCCAGCAGCCAAGAAAGCGGGGAGGAGGACATTCAGTACTTC,CASSQESGEEDIQYF
few,-,TRBJ1-5,TRBV11-2,13,TGTGCCAGCAGCTTTGCCGGGGATCAGCCCCAGCATTTT,CASSFAGDQPQHF
-,TRBD2,TRBJ2-7,TRBV6-1,15,TGTGCCAGCAGTGAAAGGGCGGGAGACTCCTACGAGCAGTACTTC,CASSERAGDSYEQYF
-,-,TRBJ1-1,TRBV12-3/TRBV12-4,13,TGTGCCAGCAGTCCCGGAGCTAACACTGAAGCTTTCTTT,CASSPGANTEAFF
once,TRBD2,TRBJ2-6,TRBV9,18,TGTGCCAGCAGCGTTTACGTCGGGGGGGCCTCTGGGGCCAACGTCCTGACTTTC,CASSVYVGGASGANVLTF
-,-,TRBJ1-1,TRBV6-1,16,TGTGCCAGCAGTGACCGGGATGGGGGCGGTGGGACTGAAGCTTTCTTT,CASSDRDGGGGTEAFF
-,-,TRBJ2-5,TRBV24-1,15,TGTGCCACCAGTGATTTTTGGCAGGGGACGGAGACCCAGTACTTC,CATSDFWQGTETQYF
-,-,TRBJ2-5,TRBV7-2,13,TGTGCCAGCAGCTTAGGCAGGGTGGAGACCCAGTACTTC,CASSLGRVETQYF
-,-,TRBJ1-6,TRBV18,15,TGTGCCAGCTCACCACAGCTGGGCCAAAATTCACCCCTCCACTTT,CASSPQLGQNSPLHF
-,TRBD2,TRBJ2-7,TRBV4-1,15,TGCGCCAGCAGCCAAGAGCGGGGGGGCTCCTACGAGCAGTACTTC,CASSQERGGSYEQYF
-,-,TRBJ2-7,TRBV9,12,TGTGCCAGCAGCCGGGACAAAAGCGAGCAGTACTTC,CASSRDKSEQYF
-,TRBD2,TRBJ2-7,TRBV24-1,17,TGTGCCACCAGTGAACCCGGACTAGCGGGAGGGCCCAACGAGCAGTACTTC,CATSEPGLAGGPNEQYF
once,TRBD2,TRBJ2-1,TRBV10-1,13,TGCGCCAGTAGCGGGAAGACCAACAATGAGCAGTTCTTC,CASSGKTNNEQFF
-,TRBD1,TRBJ2-1,TRBV6-1,16,TGTGCCAGCAGTGGATGGGAGGACAGGGGTCTCGATGAGCAGTTCTTC,CASSGWEDRGLDEQFF
-,-,TRBJ1-1,TRBV19,14,TGTGCCAGTAGTATCTCCCGCGGGAACACTGAAGCTTTCTTT,CASSISRGNTEAFF
-,TRBD2,TRBJ2-7,TRBV10-2,12,TGCGCCAGCAGTGGTGCAGCGGGGGCCCGTTTCTTC,CASSGAAGARFF
-,-,TRBJ1-2,TRBV5-1,12,TGCGCCAGCCGGGGAGAGGGAGGAGGCTACACCTTC,CASRGEGGGYTF
once,-,TRBJ1-2,TRBV5-6,14,TGTGCCAGCAGCTTGGGGGCTACAGACTATGGCTACACCTTC,CASSLGATDYGYTF
-,-,TRBJ1-4,TRBV12-3/TRBV12-4,13,TGTGCCAGCAGTTTAGCTGGGGAGGGGCGAGGGTTTTTT,CASSLAGEGRGFF
once,TRBD1,TRBJ2-5,TRBV19,14,TGTGCCAGTAGTAAGGGGACAGTCCAAGAGACCCAGTACTTC,CASSKGTVQETQYF
-,-,TRBJ1-1,TRBV12-5,15,TGTGCTAGTGGTTTGCTTGTGGCCATGAACACTGAAGCTTTCTTT,CASGLLVAMNTEAFF
-,-,TRBJ2-2,TRBV6-6,16,TGTGCCAGCAGCCCCGTGCGTTCCGCGAACACCGGGGAGCTGTTTTTT,CASSPVRSANTGELFF
-,-,TRBJ1-1,TRBV29-1,13,TGCAGCGTTGACGACAGCGTTAACACTGAAGCTTTCTTT,CSVDDSVNTEAFF
-,TRBD1,TRBJ2-7,TRBV19,15,TGTGCCAGTAGTATGGGTAGGGGACAGGACTACGAGCAGTACTTC,CASSMGRGQDYEQYF
-,-,TRBJ2-2,TRBV12-2,19,TGTGCAAGTCGCTTAGAATTAATTATGAGGACAGGGGAGGTCGGGGAGCTGTTTTTT,CASRLELIMRTGEVGELFF
-,TRBD1,TRBJ1-5,TRBV7-2,15,TGTGCCAGCAGCGCGCCTGACAGGGGGAATCAGCCCCAGCATTTT,CASSAPDRGNQPQHF
-,TRBD1,TRBJ1-4,TRBV27,18,TGTGCCAGCAGTTTCCGCCCCGGACAGGCTGGGTCGTGGGAAAAACTGTTTTTT,CASSFRPGQAGSWEKLFF
-,-,TRBJ1-6,TRBV2,16,TGTGCCAGCAGTGAAAGGGGAGGGGAGGTTAATTCACCCCTCCACTTT,CASSERGGEVNSPLHF
-,-,TRBJ2-7,TRBV28,12,TGTGCCAGCAGTTTCGCCGGGTACGAGCAGTACTTC,CASSFAGYEQYF
-,-,TRBJ2-7,TRBV5-1,16,TGCGCCAGCAGCTTGGAGGTGGCGGGGCAAGCCTTCGAGCAGTACTTC,CASSLEVAGQAFEQYF
once,TRBD1,TRBJ2-6,TRBV18,18,TGTGCCAGCTCACCCGGGGGACAGGTTGTTACTGGGGCCAACGTCCTGACTTTC,CASSPGGQVVTGANVLTF
-,-,TRBJ2-6,TRBV28,13,TGTGCCAGCAGTTTCCGGGGGGCCAACGTCCTGACTTTC,CASSFRGANVLTF
-,-,TRBJ2-3,TRBV5-4,14,TGTGCCAGCAGCCGGGACACATCGGGCGATACGCAGTATTTT,CASSRDTSGDTQYF
-,TRBD1,TRBJ2-3,TRBV29-1,11,TGCAGCGCCCCGCAGGGGGAGACGGTTTATTTT,CSAPQGETVYF
-,-,TRBJ2-1,TRBV27,15,TGTGCCAGCAGTTTAAAACTAGCCTCCTACAATGAGCAGTTCTTC,CASSLKLASYNEQFF
-,TRBD1,TRBJ2-7,TRBV7-9,15,TGTGCCAGCAGCGACTTGCAGGGGGCTTCCTACGAGCAGTACTTC,CASSDLQGASYEQYF
once,TRBD1,TRBJ1-5,TRBV4-3,16,TGCGCCAGCAGCCAAGATTGGACAGGGAACAATCAGCCCCAGCATTTT,CASSQDWTGNNQPQHF
many,-,TRBJ1-2,TRBV30,15,TGTGCCTGGAGTGAGACCTTGGACAATAACTATGGCTACACCTTC,CAWSETLDNNYGYTF
few,-,TRBJ1-2,TRBV5-4,13,TGTGCCAGCAGCTTGGTCAGGGGTGATGGCTACACCTTC,CASSLVRGDGYTF
-,-,TRBJ2-2,TRBV7-3,15,TGTGCCAGCAGCGGAGAGAGTGTGAACACCGGGGAGCTGTTTTTT,CASSGESVNTGELFF
-,TRBD2,TRBJ2-3,TRBV4-2,15,TGTGCCAGCAGCCAAGTAGCGGGAGCAACAGATACGCAGTATTTT,CASSQVAGATDTQYF
-,-,TRBJ2-7,TRBV19,15,TGTGCCAGTAGTATAAACCGGGACATTTCCTACGAGCAGTACTTC,CASSINRDISYEQYF
-,TRBD1,TRBJ1-1,TRBV12-5,15,TGTGCTAGTGGGCAGGGGGCGCGGGTGAACACTGAAGCTTTCTTT,CASGQGARVNTEAFF
-,-,TRBJ1-2,TRBV19,14,TGTGCCAGTAGTATCTCGGCCAGGGCCAATGGCTACACCTTC,CASSISARANGYTF
few,-,TRBJ1-2,TRBV7-9,13,TGTGCCAGCAGCCCCCGGGGGGGCGATGGCTACACCTTC,CASSPRGGDGYTF
-,-,TRBJ1-4,TRBV29-1,13,TGCAGCGTTGCTCGACAGAAGAATGAAAAACTGTTTTTT,CSVARQKNEKLFF